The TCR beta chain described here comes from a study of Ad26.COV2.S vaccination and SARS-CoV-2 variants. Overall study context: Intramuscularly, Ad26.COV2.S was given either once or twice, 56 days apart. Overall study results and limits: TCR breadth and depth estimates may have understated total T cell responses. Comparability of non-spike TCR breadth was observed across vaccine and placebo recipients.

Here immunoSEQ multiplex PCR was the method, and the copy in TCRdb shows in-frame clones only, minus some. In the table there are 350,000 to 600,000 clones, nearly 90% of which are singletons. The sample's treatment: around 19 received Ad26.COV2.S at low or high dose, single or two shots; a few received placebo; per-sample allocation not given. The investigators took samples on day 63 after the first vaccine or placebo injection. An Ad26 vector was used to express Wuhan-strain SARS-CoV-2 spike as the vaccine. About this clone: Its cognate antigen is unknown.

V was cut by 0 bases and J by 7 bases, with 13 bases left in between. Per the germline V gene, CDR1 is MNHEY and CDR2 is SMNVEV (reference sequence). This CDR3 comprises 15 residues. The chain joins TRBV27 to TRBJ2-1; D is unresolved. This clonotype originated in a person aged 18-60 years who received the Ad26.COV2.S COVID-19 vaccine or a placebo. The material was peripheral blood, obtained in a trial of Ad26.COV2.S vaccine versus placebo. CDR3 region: CASSLSPALGNEQFF. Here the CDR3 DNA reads TGTGCCAGCAGTTTATCGCCCGCCTTGGGGAATGAGCAGTTCTTC.